The clone carrying this TCR beta chain was observed a few times. Antigen unknown. Data came from immunoSEQ multiplex PCR; TCRdb stores just in-frame clones and leaves some out. The sample records about 180,000 clones, about 85% being singletons. The record originates from a study of cytomegalovirus exposure and HLA in healthy donors. The donors were members of the validation cohort comprising over 100 subjects, separate from the approximately 700-subject first cohort. Whole-study findings and limits: Rare sequences made up most TCRs, while some public TCRs were found in many donors. Overall, roughly 150 TCR beta chains were annotated as cytomegalovirus-associated. It was found in a later analysis that first-cohort TCR clusters tended to co-occur in the approximately 120 validation repertoires.

This CDR3 spans 13 amino acids. CDR1 is MNHNS, CDR2 SASEGT, per germline. V was trimmed by 6 bases and J by 1 base, leaving 7 bases between them. This clonotype was sampled from a man between 18 and 35 years old in good health and CMV-seropositive. The sample taken for sequencing was PBMCs. The chain joins TRBV6-1 to TRBJ1-5, with D possibly being TRBD1 (6 bases). The CDR3 is CASSGQSNQPQHF. The CDR3 DNA reads as TGTGCCAGCAGCGGACAGAGCAATCAGCCCCAGCATTTT.